The 28 T cell receptor beta chains reported below all come from one sample, sequenced in a study of CXCR3-negative and CXCR3-positive naive CD8 T cells (dated by TCRdb to between 2018 and 2021). The paper's findings and limits, for the study overall: TRB CDR3s from CXCR3-positive naive cells showed higher hydrophobicity (lower Kidera factor 4), lower energy, and higher strength and volume indices than CXCR3-negative naive cells.

No antigen is known for these receptors. Sequenced on a NextSeq 550. The Human TCR Profiling Kit (MiLaboratory) was used to prepare UMI-labeled 5' RACE TRB cDNA libraries. After the reads were reprocessed by TCRdb, one entry was made per CDR3 protein sequence, with no DNA. In this sample's table one finds roughly 59,000 distinct CDR3 sequences. The ten largest clonotypes hold 0.55% to 0.75% of the sample. Sequences were obtained from naive CXCR3+ CD8+ T cells from blood. The label giving this sample's cell subset or site can be read as: CD45RO-CCR7+CD27+CD95- naive CD8+ T cells expressing CXCR3 (TNR3+). These receptors were obtained from a human donor in good health. Some clones in this sample may be carry-over from other donors' samples.

This chain links TRBV7-9 with TRBJ2-2; TCRdb's D call, TRBD2, is unchecked because there is no DNA. Germline V gives CDR1 SEHNR, CDR2 FQNEAQ (reference sequence). This CDR3 region has 13 residues. This CDR3 is CASSPGVTGELFF.

The V and J genes are TRBV7-2 and TRBJ2-7. Looked up from germline, CDR1 is SGHTA and CDR2 is FQGNSA. The CDR3 consists of 14 residues. CDR3 in amino acids: CASSLGGGLYEQYF.

The chain combines TRBV13 with TRBJ2-2; TCRdb gives TRBD2 as the D gene, but with no DNA this cannot be confirmed. Germline V lookup: CDR1 PRHDT, CDR2 FYEKMQ (reference sequence). The CDR3 has 16 residues. The CDR3 is CASSRIRGGSTGELFF.

The chain is built from TRBV6-5 and TRBJ2-7; TCRdb reports TRBD1, a call that lacks DNA to check it against. The CDR3 has 16 amino acids. Germline loops: CDR1 MNHEY, CDR2 SVGAGI. The CDR3 loop is CASSYFPQGPSYEQYF.

This clonotype is identified as medium-sized from frequency. The V gene is TRBV4-1, the J gene TRBJ2-5; no DNA is available, so the TRBD1 call from TCRdb remains unchecked. The CDR3 length is 21 residues. The germline V gene encodes CDR1 MGHRA and CDR2 YSYEKL. Here the CDR3 reads CASSQDQVIYTGTELQETQYF.

The chain links TRBV20-1 to TRBJ2-7; lacking DNA, the TRBD1 call made by TCRdb goes unchecked. The V gene's germline CDR1 is DFQATT and CDR2 SNEGSKA (reference sequence). This CDR3 comprises 17 residues. The CDR3 sequence: CSATPRPGQGFSYEQYF.

The gene calls are TRBV9 and TRBJ1-1. Looked up from germline, CDR1 is SGDLS and CDR2 is YYNGEE. The CDR3 runs 15 residues. CDR3 loop: CASTGGGGSNTEAFF.

V and J are TRBV5-1 and TRBJ2-3; TCRdb picks TRBD2, but there is no DNA to check that call. Germline CDR1 and CDR2: SGHRS and YFSETQ. CDR3 length equals 16 residues. CDR3 protein: CASSIGLAGFTDTQYF.

The genes are TRBV5-1 and TRBJ2-1. Per germline, CDR1 SGHRS and CDR2 YFSETQ. This CDR3 is built from 13 residues. CDR3: CASSPDGYNEQFF.

The chain links TRBV12-3 or TRBV12-4 to TRBJ2-6; there is no DNA to check the TCRdb D call of TRBD2. The CDR3 runs to 18 residues. CDR3 sequence reads: CASSSSGGRMTGANVLTF.

CDR3 sequence reads: CASSLGGAGANVLTF. The V call is TRBV7-6, the J call TRBJ2-6; absent DNA, TCRdb's TRBD2 call cannot be checked. Looked up from germline, CDR1 is SGHVS and CDR2 is FNYEAQ. This CDR3 contains 15 residues.

The rearrangement uses TRBV19 and TRBJ1-5; TCRdb calls TRBD1, which cannot be checked without DNA. CDR3 length: 17 amino acids. From germline, CDR1 is LNHDA and CDR2 SQIVND (reference sequence). The CDR3 sequence is CASSDRDGSRSNQPQHF.

V and J are TRBV29-1 and TRBJ1-1. Germline CDR1 is SQVTM and CDR2 is ANQGSEA. This CDR3 has 12 amino acids. The CDR3 is CSALSPNTEAFF.

V usage is TRBV12-3 or TRBV12-4 and J usage is TRBJ1-2; without DNA, the TCRdb call of TRBD1 cannot be checked. The CDR3 extends over 13 amino acids. CDR3: CASSPIERGGYTF.

J is TRBJ2-5 and V is TRBV29-1; TCRdb names TRBD2, which stays unverified in the absence of DNA. Germline CDR1 is SQVTM and CDR2 is ANQGSEA. CDR3 size: 17 residues. The CDR3 sequence is CSVDGWASGGPQETQYF.

The rearrangement links TRBV28 to TRBJ2-3; TCRdb proposes TRBD2, but this gene call is untestable without DNA. The CDR3 runs to 16 residues. CDR1 and CDR2 from the germline V gene are MDHEN and SYDVKM. The CDR3 region is CASSPIAGSSTDTQYF.

This rearrangement joins TRBV20-1 to TRBJ2-7; TCRdb's D call of TRBD2 is untestable without DNA. This CDR3 is 13 amino acids long. Per the germline V gene, CDR1 is DFQATT and CDR2 is SNEGSKA (reference sequence). Here the CDR3 reads CSASRETAYEQYF.

This chain links TRBV14 with TRBJ2-3. CDR1 SGHDN and CDR2 FVKESK come from the germline V gene. This CDR3 contains 16 residues. The CDR3 region is CASSQDKWGLTDTQYF.

V usage is TRBV6-2 or TRBV6-3 and J usage is TRBJ2-7; TCRdb calls TRBD1, which cannot be checked without DNA. Germline lookup yields CDR1 MNHEY and CDR2 SVGEGT. This CDR3 is built from 15 residues. The CDR3 protein is CASSYLRRGTYEQYF.

The chain joins TRBV28 to TRBJ2-2; TCRdb returns TRBD2, unconfirmable since there is no DNA. Germline V CDR1 and CDR2: MDHEN, SYDVKM. The CDR3 has 16 residues. CDR3 amino acids: CASSPRLAANTGELFF.

The chain is built from TRBV12-3 or TRBV12-4 and TRBJ2-1. The CDR3 has 12 amino acids. The CDR3 region is CASSRIGLEQFF.

The J gene is TRBJ2-3, the V gene TRBV19; TCRdb outputs TRBD1, but without DNA this stays unchecked. This CDR3 is built from 15 residues. In germline, CDR1 is LNHDA, CDR2 SQIVND (reference sequence). The CDR3: CASGKGTLSTDTQYF.

V gene TRBV2 combines with J gene TRBJ2-7; TCRdb designates TRBD1, a call that cannot be tested without DNA. Germline loops: CDR1 SNHLY, CDR2 FYNNEI. CDR3 length: 15 amino acids. CDR3 sequence reads: CASSEGTGGWYEQYF.

The V call is TRBV7-3, the J call TRBJ2-5; TCRdb's D call of TRBD1 is untestable without DNA. The germline gives CDR1 SGHTA, CDR2 FQGTGA. This CDR3 region has 16 residues. CDR3 region: CASSDGLQGPQETQYF.

This chain links TRBV20-1 with TRBJ2-7; the TCRdb D gene call, TRBD1, has no DNA to confirm it. Germline loops: CDR1 DFQATT, CDR2 SNEGSKA (reference sequence). This CDR3 has 16 amino acids. The CDR3: CSARDVVGGASYEQYF.

J is TRBJ2-3 and V is TRBV27; TCRdb lists TRBD2, though no DNA is available to test this call. The length of the CDR3 is 17 residues. Germline CDR1 reads MNHEY; CDR2 reads SMNVEV (reference sequence). This chain's CDR3 is CASSLSGLAGGTDTQYF.

The chain joins TRBV29-1 to TRBJ2-1; as DNA is missing, the TRBD2 call by TCRdb cannot be tested. The CDR3 sequence is 15 residues long. Germline V lookup: CDR1 SQVTM, CDR2 ANQGSEA. CDR3 protein: CSVVGGEASYNEQFF.

The V gene is TRBV7-2, the J gene TRBJ2-1; TCRdb gives TRBD2 as the D gene, but with no DNA this cannot be confirmed. The CDR3 spans 18 residues. Germline lookup yields CDR1 SGHTA and CDR2 FQGNSA. The CDR3 sequence is CASSSLYGLAGTYNEQFF. Looking up the rest from reference TRBV7-2 and TRBJ2-1 gives the full variable domain: GAGVSQSPSNKVTEKGKDVELRCDPISGHTALYWYRQSLGQGLEFLIYFQGNSAPDKSGLPSDRFSAERTGGSVSTLTIQRTQQEDSAVYLCASSSLYGLAGTYNEQFFGPGTRLTVL.